The source of this TCR beta chain is a study of blood T cell repertoires in COVID-19. Background on the study: COVID-19 samples collected from the United States, Italy and Spain covered acute and convalescent phases. Nucleic acid was either cDNA or gDNA, and it came from T cells, B-cell-depleted T cells, or PBMCs.

Sequencing used immunoSEQ multiplex PCR; TCRdb keeps in-frame clones, though not all of them. In the table there are 95,000 to 100,000 clones, more than 70% of which are singletons. The germline gives CDR1 MDHEN, CDR2 SYDVKM. The CDR3 has 14 residues. V was cut by 9 bases and J by 0 bases, with 12 bases left in between. The rearrangement links TRBV28 to TRBJ2-1; weak D call: TRBD2 (5 bases). The sequence was obtained from a woman in her 30s with acute or convalescent COVID-19. Sequenced sample: peripheral blood. This chain's CDR3 is CARWKAVSYNEQFF. The DNA of the CDR3 is TGTGCCAGGTGGAAAGCGGTCTCCTACAATGAGCAGTTCTTC.